This TCR beta chain was captured by sequencing in a study of T cell changes during pregnancy in multiple sclerosis. TCRdb keeps only in-frame clones here, not all; method: immunoSEQ multiplex PCR. The sample holds tens of thousands of clones, about 95% seen once. The germline V gene encodes CDR1 MNHNS and CDR2 SASEGT. V gave up 2 bases and J gave up 0 bases, with 20 bases separating them. CDR3 length: 19 amino acids. The sequence was collected from a female donor with multiple sclerosis, enrolled in a pregnancy study. This chain joins TRBV6-1 and TRBJ2-1, with D maybe TRBD2 (5 bases). The material was peripheral blood, obtained in the third trimester of pregnancy. CDR3 DNA: TGTGCCAGCAGTGAAATGTTGGCTAGCCTACTGAGCTCCTACAATGAGCAGTTCTTC. Encoded protein: CASSEMLASLLSSYNEQFF.